This T cell receptor (beta chain) was recovered during a study of blood T cell repertoires in COVID-19. About the study: T cells, B-cell-depleted T cells, or PBMCs provided the cDNA or gDNA that served as material.

Libraries were prepared by immunoSEQ multiplex PCR; TCRdb keeps only in-frame clonotypes and omits some of them. The data contain approximately 80,000 clones, about four fifths of them singletons. The germline gives CDR1 PRHDT, CDR2 FYEKMQ (reference sequence). V gave up 0 bases and J gave up 5 bases; unmatched junction bases: 0. The CDR3 has 15 amino acids. This chain uses TRBV13 with TRBJ2-5; 13 bases are a match to TRBD2. The sample was peripheral blood. This sequence was found in a man older than 75 with acute or convalescent COVID-19. DNA for the CDR3: TGTGCCAGCAGCTTAGGACTAGCGGGAGGGGAGACCCAGTACTTC. Residues: CASSLGLAGGETQYF.